The rows below give T cell receptor beta chains drawn from one sample of a study of radiotherapy plus CTLA-4 blockade in lung cancer. The table came from immunoSEQ multiplex PCR; TCRdb's copy has only in-frame clones and leaves some out. The sample has 90,000 to 100,000 clones; 80% to 90% are singletons. The starting material was peripheral blood, obtained from a patient treated with radiotherapy plus ipilimumab. Every receptor here comes from a human donor with non-small cell lung cancer that progressed on radiotherapy plus ipilimumab. CDR3s include the opening cysteine and the closing phenylalanine or tryptophan. The D gene is left open where the match is weak. Size is omitted from some rows. Given values are once, few, many or a class for expanded clones.

j_call d_call clone_size v_call cdr3_aa cdr3_nt
TRBJ1-2 - - TRBV18 CASSPNRESNYGYTF TGTGCCAGCTCACCGAACAGGGAATCTAACTATGGCTACACCTTC
TRBJ2-3 - - TRBV11-2 CASSLGVVLASTDTQYF TGTGCCAGCAGCTTAGGGGTGGTGCTAGCCAGCACAGATACGCAGTATTTT
TRBJ2-2 - - TRBV10-1 CASSGGNTGELFF TGCGCCAGCAGTGGAGGGAACACCGGGGAGCTGTTTTTT
TRBJ2-1 TRBD2 - TRBV9 CASSVLAGDLSEQFF TGTGCCAGCAGCGTGCTAGCGGGAGATCTTAGTGAGCAGTTCTTC
TRBJ2-7 TRBD1 - TRBV6-6 CASSPRQGSSYEQYF TGTGCCAGCAGTCCAAGACAGGGAAGCTCCTACGAGCAGTACTTC
TRBJ2-1 - - TRBV7-8 CASSPHNTGLNEQFF TGTGCCAGCAGCCCCCACAACACAGGGCTCAATGAGCAGTTCTTC
TRBJ2-7 TRBD2 - TRBV27 CAKPSGTGGYEQYF TGTGCCAAGCCTAGCGGGACGGGGGGGTACGAGCAGTACTTC
TRBJ2-1 TRBD1 - TRBV19 CASRTGTGGLNEQFF TGTGCCAGTAGGACCGGGACAGGAGGGTTAAATGAGCAGTTCTTC
TRBJ1-5 - - TRBV27 CASRQGLREGQPQHF TGTGCCAGCAGACAGGGCCTCAGGGAGGGTCAGCCCCAGCATTTT
TRBJ1-3 - - TRBV10-2 CASRTEGRAGNTIYF TGCGCCAGCAGAACGGAGGGGAGAGCTGGAAACACCATATATTTT
TRBJ2-1 TRBD2 - TRBV11-1 CASSLVGLGGSFNEQFF TGTGCCAGCAGCTTAGTGGGTCTGGGCGGGAGTTTTAATGAGCAGTTCTTC
TRBJ2-3 - - TRBV18 CASSPVGDTQYF TGTGCCAGCTCACCCGTCGGAGATACGCAGTATTTT
TRBJ1-3 TRBD1 - TRBV6-5 CASRSGGIAGNTIYF TGTGCCAGCAGATCAGGGGGTATTGCTGGAAACACCATATATTTT
TRBJ2-6 TRBD1 - TRBV7-2 CASSSLNRGHGANVLTF TGTGCCAGCAGCTCCCTAAACAGGGGGCATGGGGCCAACGTCCTGACTTTC
TRBJ1-5 - once TRBV2 CASSEVGQPQHF TGTGCCAGCAGTGAAGTAGGTCAGCCCCAGCATTTT
TRBJ1-2 - few TRBV19 CASSPHSNDGYTF TGTGCCAGTAGTCCCCACTCGAATGATGGCTACACCTTC
TRBJ1-3 - once TRBV7-2 CASSLGGNTIYF TGTGCCAGCAGCTTAGGGGGAAACACCATATATTTT
TRBJ2-1 TRBD1 - TRBV11-2 CASSLGQSYNEQFF TGTGCCAGCAGCCTGGGACAGAGCTACAATGAGCAGTTCTTC
TRBJ1-1 - - TRBV18 CASSQGLNTEAFF TGTGCCAGCTCTCAGGGCCTGAACACTGAAGCTTTCTTT